This is a list of T cell receptor beta chains from one sample in a study of Graves' ophthalmopathy and Graves' hyperthyroidism. Each CDR3 protein is one row after TCRdb ran MiXCR on the multiplex PCR reads. Of 350,000 to 400,000 distinct CDR3 sequences listed, roughly 18% are singletons. The sequenced sample was peripheral blood. The source of these receptors is a woman aged 18-29 years with Graves' ophthalmopathy. The CDR3 runs from the conserved cysteine through the conserved F or W. The order of the fields is clone size, CDR3 length, V gene, D gene, J gene, CDR3 DNA, CDR3 protein. D genes are given only for firm matches. Some rows have no size entry. The others give once, few or many, or a class for an expanded clone.

clone size: few; CDR3 length: 19; V gene: TRBV6-2/TRBV6-3; D gene: TRBD2; J gene: TRBJ2-5; CDR3 DNA: TGTGCCAGCACCAAGACGGGGTTAGCGGGAGGAAAAAGGCAAGAGACCCAGTACTTC; CDR3 protein: CASTKTGLAGGKRQETQYF
clone size: many; CDR3 length: 12; V gene: TRBV4-1; D gene: NA; J gene: TRBJ2-7; CDR3 DNA: TGCGCCAGCAGCCAAGATACATCAAGCCGGTACTTC; CDR3 protein: CASSQDTSSRYF
clone size: many; CDR3 length: 15; V gene: TRBV5-1; D gene: TRBD1; J gene: TRBJ2-7; CDR3 DNA: TGCGCCAGCAGCCGACCGGGACAGGGGGGCTACGAGCAGTACTTC; CDR3 protein: CASSRPGQGGYEQYF
clone size: many; CDR3 length: 15; V gene: TRBV12-3/TRBV12-4; D gene: TRBD1; J gene: TRBJ1-2; CDR3 DNA: TGTGCCAGCAGTTCCTACAGGGGCGCGAACTATGGCTACACCTTC; CDR3 protein: CASSSYRGANYGYTF
clone size: NA; CDR3 length: 14; V gene: TRBV6-1; D gene: TRBD1; J gene: TRBJ2-7; CDR3 DNA: TGTGCCAGCAGTATGGGGACAGATCCCTACGAGCAGTACTTC; CDR3 protein: CASSMGTDPYEQYF
clone size: NA; CDR3 length: 15; V gene: TRBV19; D gene: TRBD1; J gene: TRBJ1-2; CDR3 DNA: TGTGCCAGTAGTCTCCCGGGACAGGTGATCTATGGCTACACCTTC; CDR3 protein: CASSLPGQVIYGYTF
clone size: many; CDR3 length: 13; V gene: TRBV12-3/TRBV12-4; D gene: NA; J gene: TRBJ2-2; CDR3 DNA: TGTGCCAGCAGTTTCGGGGACACCGGGGAGCTGTTTTTT; CDR3 protein: CASSFGDTGELFF
clone size: many; CDR3 length: 15; V gene: TRBV6-2/TRBV6-3; D gene: NA; J gene: TRBJ1-1; CDR3 DNA: TGTGCCAGCAGTCCTCCGGTGGGGGCACCCACTGAAGCTTTCTTT; CDR3 protein: CASSPPVGAPTEAFF
clone size: many; CDR3 length: 12; V gene: TRBV28; D gene: NA; J gene: TRBJ2-5; CDR3 DNA: TGTGCCAGCAGGGACAGAAGAGAGACCCAGCACTTC; CDR3 protein: CASRDRRETQHF
clone size: NA; CDR3 length: 17; V gene: TRBV9; D gene: NA; J gene: TRBJ2-3; CDR3 DNA: TGTGCCAGCAGCGTAGACCCTCCTCCCGGGGCAGTTCCTACGCAGTATTTT; CDR3 protein: CASSVDPPPGAVPTQYF
clone size: many; CDR3 length: 16; V gene: TRBV5-1; D gene: NA; J gene: TRBJ2-5; CDR3 DNA: TGCGCCAGCAGCCTGAAGACCCGGGACATCCAAGAGACCCAGTACTTC; CDR3 protein: CASSLKTRDIQETQYF
clone size: many; CDR3 length: 16; V gene: TRBV9; D gene: TRBD1; J gene: TRBJ1-1; CDR3 DNA: TGTGCCAGCAGCACCCCGGGACAGGGGTCGAACACTGAAGCTTTCTTT; CDR3 protein: CASSTPGQGSNTEAFF
clone size: many; CDR3 length: 14; V gene: TRBV2; D gene: NA; J gene: TRBJ1-3; CDR3 DNA: TGTGCCAGCAGTAACAATCCAGGTGGAAACACCATATATTTT; CDR3 protein: CASSNNPGGNTIYF
clone size: many; CDR3 length: 20; V gene: TRBV7-4; D gene: TRBD1; J gene: TRBJ1-2; CDR3 DNA: TGTGCCAGCAGCTTATCGGGCCAGGGGGCCCAGAACGATCCTATCTATGGCTACACCTTC; CDR3 protein: CASSLSGQGAQNDPIYGYTF
clone size: NA; CDR3 length: 15; V gene: TRBV12-3/TRBV12-4; D gene: NA; J gene: TRBJ1-3; CDR3 DNA: TGTGCCAGCAGTTTAAACTACGCCTCTGGAAACACCATATATTTT; CDR3 protein: CASSLNYASGNTIYF
clone size: many; CDR3 length: 15; V gene: TRBV12-3/TRBV12-4; D gene: TRBD1; J gene: TRBJ2-7; CDR3 DNA: TGTGCCAGCAGTTTAAATTTACAGGGGGGACGCGAGCAGTACTTC; CDR3 protein: CASSLNLQGGREQYF
clone size: many; CDR3 length: 17; V gene: TRBV7-8; D gene: NA; J gene: TRBJ1-1; CDR3 DNA: TGTGCCAGCAGCCCGCGGGGGAGGGAAGTTAGTGGGACTGAAGCTTTCTTT; CDR3 protein: CASSPRGREVSGTEAFF
clone size: many; CDR3 length: 14; V gene: TRBV5-1; D gene: NA; J gene: TRBJ1-2; CDR3 DNA: TGCGCCAGCAGCGCGACAGGCGACAACTATGGCTACACCTTC; CDR3 protein: CASSATGDNYGYTF
clone size: NA; CDR3 length: 14; V gene: TRBV9; D gene: TRBD1; J gene: TRBJ1-1; CDR3 DNA: TGTGCCAGCAGCACGCGGGACAGAGAGGCTGAAGCTTTCTTT; CDR3 protein: CASSTRDREAEAFF
clone size: many; CDR3 length: 15; V gene: TRBV6-1; D gene: TRBD1; J gene: TRBJ1-2; CDR3 DNA: TGTGCCAGCAGATCCGGGACAGGGCCAGGGCTTGGCTACACCTTC; CDR3 protein: CASRSGTGPGLGYTF
clone size: NA; CDR3 length: 18; V gene: TRBV11-2; D gene: TRBD2; J gene: TRBJ2-7; CDR3 DNA: TGTGCCAGCAGCTTAATCCGACTAGCGGGAGCTTTAGCCTACGAGCAGTACTTC; CDR3 protein: CASSLIRLAGALAYEQYF
clone size: many; CDR3 length: 13; V gene: TRBV28; D gene: TRBD1; J gene: TRBJ2-7; CDR3 DNA: TGTGCCAGCAGGAAGACAGGGCCGTACGAGCAGTACTTC; CDR3 protein: CASRKTGPYEQYF
clone size: many; CDR3 length: 15; V gene: TRBV5-1; D gene: NA; J gene: TRBJ1-1; CDR3 DNA: TGCGCCAGCAGCGTTGAGGCCCCAGCGGGCGGGGAAGCTTTCTTT; CDR3 protein: CASSVEAPAGGEAFF
clone size: many; CDR3 length: 13; V gene: TRBV7-8; D gene: NA; J gene: TRBJ1-2; CDR3 DNA: TGTGCCAGCAACGAAGAGGGGGGCGATGGCTACACCTTC; CDR3 protein: CASNEEGGDGYTF
clone size: NA; CDR3 length: 15; V gene: TRBV6-5; D gene: TRBD2; J gene: TRBJ2-7; CDR3 DNA: TGTGCCAGCAGTTACGGGGGACTAGCGGGAGTCGAGCAGTACTTC; CDR3 protein: CASSYGGLAGVEQYF
clone size: many; CDR3 length: 15; V gene: TRBV6-1; D gene: NA; J gene: TRBJ2-5; CDR3 DNA: TGTGCCAGCAGCCGCCAGCGGACGCCCCAAGAGACCCAGTACTTC; CDR3 protein: CASSRQRTPQETQYF
clone size: many; CDR3 length: 15; V gene: TRBV19; D gene: TRBD1; J gene: TRBJ2-7; CDR3 DNA: TGTGCCAGTAGTATTCCGGGACAGGGGACCTACGAGCAGTACTTC; CDR3 protein: CASSIPGQGTYEQYF
clone size: many; CDR3 length: 12; V gene: TRBV19; D gene: TRBD1; J gene: TRBJ1-1; CDR3 DNA: TGTGCCAGTAGGGACAGGGGGGCTGAAGCTTTCTTT; CDR3 protein: CASRDRGAEAFF
clone size: few; CDR3 length: 16; V gene: TRBV12-3/TRBV12-4; D gene: TRBD1; J gene: TRBJ1-6; CDR3 DNA: TGTGCCAGCAGTTTAGGGGGGGGGACAGGGGGCTCACCCCTCCACTTT; CDR3 protein: CASSLGGGTGGSPLHF
clone size: many; CDR3 length: 12; V gene: TRBV29-1; D gene: NA; J gene: TRBJ1-2; CDR3 DNA: TGCAGCGTTGGTCTCGGGTCTCGGGGCTACACCTTC; CDR3 protein: CSVGLGSRGYTF
clone size: NA; CDR3 length: 13; V gene: TRBV15; D gene: NA; J gene: TRBJ1-5; CDR3 DNA: TGTGCCACCAGCATCGTTCCCATACAGCCCCAGCATTTT; CDR3 protein: CATSIVPIQPQHF
clone size: many; CDR3 length: 16; V gene: TRBV10-1; D gene: TRBD1; J gene: TRBJ2-5; CDR3 DNA: TGCGCCAGCAGTGATGGCACAGGGGGCCCCCAAGAGACCCAGTACTTC; CDR3 protein: CASSDGTGGPQETQYF